The 15 T cell receptor beta chains below were found in one sample sequenced in a study of response to subunit inactivated influenza vaccine. One entry per CDR3 protein results from TCRdb running MiXCR on the RT-PCR reads. The table includes fewer than 650,000 distinct CDR3 sequences, 10% to 15% detected once. This sample comprised PBMCs from blood, obtained about 6 weeks after vaccination. The receptors were gathered from a man over 45 who received an inactivated influenza vaccine.

This chain connects TRBV12-3 or TRBV12-4 to TRBJ2-7; 7 bases agree with TRBD2. The CDR3 consists of 15 residues. V lost 6 bases, J lost 7 bases, and 15 bases stayed unmatched. CDR3 nucleotides: TGTGCCAGCAGGGAGTCTTGGGCGGGAGCTGGTGAGCAGTACTTC. Amino acids: CASRESWAGAGEQYF.

The CDR3 DNA reads TGCAGCGTTGAGGGCAGGGGGCTCGATGAGCAGTTCTTC. Its translation is CSVEGRGLDEQFF. The chain recombines TRBV29-1 with TRBJ2-1; 8 bases fit TRBD1. Germline lookup yields CDR1 SQVTM and CDR2 ANQGSEA. The CDR3 extends over 13 amino acids. V lost 3 bases, J lost 8 bases, and 6 bases stayed unmatched.

The chain couples TRBV5-1 to TRBJ1-1, with 8 bases aligning to TRBD1. CDR3 length: 14 amino acids. CDR1 and CDR2 from the germline V gene are SGHRS and YFSETQ. J gave up 1 base and V 2 bases, and 1 base lay outside the gene matches. The CDR3 loop is CASSFGTGNTEAFF. The CDR3 bases are TGCGCCAGCAGCTTCGGGACAGGGAACACTGAAGCTTTCTTT.

This clonotype was counted ten times or more. This sequence joins TRBV9 and TRBJ2-1; D tentatively reads TRBD1 or TRBD2 (5 bases each). The CDR3 is 15 residues long. V shed 0 bases and J shed 4 bases, with 11 bases lying between them. Germline V gene sequence: CDR1 SGDLS, CDR2 YYNGEE. The CDR3 bases are TGTGCCAGCAGCGTAGCAGGGACCCAGTACAATGAGCAGTTCTTC. Amino acid sequence: CASSVAGTQYNEQFF.

This chain connects TRBV18 to TRBJ2-2, with D possibly being TRBD1 (6 bases). The V gene's germline CDR1 is KGHSH and CDR2 LQKENI. Trimming removed 3 bases at V and 4 bases at J, with 9 bases between. The CDR3 is 14 residues long. CDR3 amino acids: CASSPGQFTGELFF. CDR3 in DNA: TGTGCCAGCTCACCGGGACAATTCACCGGGGAGCTGTTTTTT. Variable domain in full (rest from reference TRBV18 and TRBJ2-2): NAGVMQNPRHLVRRRGQEARLRCSPMKGHSHVYWYRQLPEEGLKFMVYLQKENIIDESGMPKERFSAEFPKEGPSILRIQQVVRGDSAAYFCASSPGQFTGELFFGEGSRLTVL.

The chain employs TRBV4-1 and TRBJ2-2, with 8 bases fitting TRBD1. CDR3 length equals 19 residues. Germline V CDR1 and CDR2: MGHRA, YSYEKL. Trimming at V came to 0 bases and at J to 5 bases, leaving 14 bases not matched to a gene. The CDR3 region is CASSQEIPRTGWRTGELFF. The CDR3 region has the DNA TGCGCCAGCAGCCAAGAAATACCCAGGACAGGGTGGAGGACCGGGGAGCTGTTTTTT.

The sample holds many counts of this clonotype. The V call is TRBV20-1, the J call TRBJ1-5; tentative D call: TRBD1 (6 bases). This CDR3 is 12 amino acids long. The germline V gene has CDR1 DFQATT and CDR2 SNEGSKA (reference sequence). V dropped 6 bases and J dropped 7 bases, with 13 bases sitting between them. The CDR3 bases are TGCAGTGCAACACAGGGACGGCAGCCCCAGCATTTT. Translated, it gives CSATQGRQPQHF.

The V and J genes are TRBV4-2 and TRBJ2-3; 9 bases fit TRBD2. Germline lookup yields CDR1 LGHNA and CDR2 YNFKEQ. The V segment lost 1 base and the J segment 3 bases; nucleotides outside the gene matches: 5. There are 16 residues in the CDR3. The CDR3 is CASSQARGRATDTQYF. The CDR3, as DNA: TGTGCCAGCAGCCAAGCCCGCGGGAGGGCGACAGATACGCAGTATTTT.

Ten or more counts support this clonotype. The chain couples TRBV11-2 to TRBJ2-5; D not certain. Looked up from germline, CDR1 is SGHAT and CDR2 is FQNNGV. The CDR3 is made up of 13 amino acids. V was pared by 0 bases and J by 5 bases, with 7 bases between. In nucleotides, the CDR3 is TGTGCCAGCAGCTTAGACGGATATGAGACCCAGTACTTC. Translating gives CASSLDGYETQYF. Looking up the rest from reference TRBV11-2 and TRBJ2-5 gives the full variable domain: EAGVAQSPRYKIIEKRQSVAFWCNPISGHATLYWYQQILGQGPKLLIQFQNNGVVDDSQLPKDRFSAERLKGVDSTLKIQPAKLEDSAVYLCASSLDGYETQYFGPGTRLLVL.

V and J are TRBV10-3 and TRBJ1-3; D perhaps matches TRBD1 (5 bases). This CDR3 comprises 13 residues. Germline V lookup: CDR1 ENHRY, CDR2 SYGVKD. The germline V and J ends were trimmed by 4 bases and 4 bases, with 8 bases remaining between them. CDR3 DNA sequence: TGTGCCATCAGTGGGGACTTCGGAAACACCATATATTTT. This encodes CAISGDFGNTIYF.

The chain couples TRBV21-1 to TRBJ2-5. TRBV21-1 has pseudogene status. The CDR3 consists of 13 residues. CDR3 nucleotide sequence: TGTGCCAGCAGCAAACGGCAGGAAGAGACCCAGTACTTC. It codes for CASSKRQEETQYF.

The chain joins TRBV27 to TRBJ2-4; TRBD1 matches 9 bases. V dropped 4 bases and J dropped 6; count of bases not matched to a gene: 4. Germline CDR1 MNHEY, CDR2 SMNVEV (reference sequence). CDR3 length: 14 residues. CDR3 sequence (DNA): TGTGCCAGCAGTTATCGGGACAGGGTAAACATTCAGTACTTC. Protein product: CASSYRDRVNIQYF.

V usage is TRBV29-1 and J usage is TRBJ2-7; TRBD2 agrees at 14 bases. The CDR3 is made up of 14 amino acids. Germline values: CDR1 SQVTM, CDR2 ANQGSEA. With V trimmed by 5 bases and J by 4 bases, 4 bases remained unmatched. The CDR3 coding sequence is TGCAGCGTTAGGACTAGCGGGAGGAGATACGAGCAGTACTTC. Encoded protein: CSVRTSGRRYEQYF.

This clonotype was seen many times. This chain connects TRBV6-1 to TRBJ1-1; TRBD1 aligns across 9 bases. V was clipped by 5 bases and J by 1 base; unmatched bases: 5. CDR3 length: 15 amino acids. In germline, CDR1 is MNHNS, CDR2 SASEGT. This CDR3 reads CASSTTGGTNTEAFF. The CDR3 coding sequence is TGTGCCAGCAGTACGACAGGGGGAACGAACACTGAAGCTTTCTTT.

This clonotype was counted between two and nine times. V usage is TRBV20-1 and J usage is TRBJ2-7; TRBD2 matches at 10 bases. The CDR3 consists of 14 residues. Germline CDR1 reads DFQATT; CDR2 reads SNEGSKA (reference sequence). After removal of 0 bases from V and 6 bases from J, the junction contained 5 bases not matched to a gene. The CDR3 DNA is TGCAGTGCTAGAGATTTAGCGGGAGGAGGCGAGCAGTACTTC. Its translation: CSARDLAGGGEQYF.